This TCR beta chain stems from a study of blood T cell repertoires in COVID-19. Study-level information: The United States, Italy and Spain provided the acute and convalescent COVID-19 samples.

Per the authors' pipeline: Amplification from reference gene primers served as the basis for estimated nucleated cell counts. Clones were sequenced by immunoSEQ multiplex PCR, and TCRdb holds only the in-frame ones, with some missing. D and trimming come from the DNA, and the V and J calls and clone size come from that table. This table has about 310,000 clones, 85% appearing once. The CDR3 has 18 residues. V was pared by 8 bases and J by 3 bases, with 15 bases of the junction left unmatched. Germline V gene sequence: CDR1 MDHEN, CDR2 SYDVKM. The study recruited exposed participants who had met a COVID-19 case within 2 weeks before entry.

The specimen was PBMCs or T cells enriched from blood (not recorded which). This sequence originates from a woman aged 25 to 45 who had been exposed to COVID-19. The chain has TRBV28 and TRBJ1-5, with TRBD1 matching 11 bases. Written as DNA, the CDR3 is TGTGCCAGCGGGACCGGGACAGGGGGGAACTATGCCAATCAGCCCCAGCATTTT. Amino acid sequence: CASGTGTGGNYANQPQHF.